This TCR beta chain was captured in a study of CD8+CD57+ T cells in acquired aplastic anemia listed by TCRdb under 2018. Context from the whole study: DNA extracted from sorted CD4+ and CD8+ cells had a mean of roughly 3 ug, with a range of roughly 0.2 to 30 ug. For healthy donor samples, the average read count was about 10.8 million for CD4+ cells and 11.0 million for CD8+ cells. What the research found in general, with its limitations: Patients and healthy controls showed no significant difference in CD8+ Simpson's diversity (P=0.060). Although around 30 CD8+ CDR3 sequences were shared by patients and controls, these sequences appeared highly expressed in patients and within the immunodominant clones of patients.

TCR beta VDJ combination and CDR3 sequence profiling used genomic DNA as the template. TCR repertoire sequencing was run on an Illumina HiSeq 2000. In the original analysis: TRBV/TRBJ rearrangement plots, CDR3 size and DJ length profiles, and Simpson's diversity index were used to assess repertoires. The immunodominant clone was defined as the most abundant DNA sequence in deep sequencing data. CDR3 amino acid sequences were screened for sharing across subjects and were compared with published repertoires and the VDJdb database. TCRdb passed the public sequencing reads through fastp at Q25 and MiXCR, retaining productive beta sequences. Each record represents a unique CDR3 protein, reported with the most common genes and DNA among its rows. TCRdb assigned the V and J calls; the authors' analysis was not used. Present in this sample are just over 400,000 distinct CDR3 sequences, just under 70% of which were seen just once. The top ten constitute approximately 3.8% of the sample.

About this clonotype itself: What antigen it recognizes has not been identified. It has no much larger one-base neighbor in the sample; base qualities were not kept.

In the study, sorted CD4+ and CD8+ blood T cells from patients with severe aplastic anemia and from healthy subjects underwent deep sequencing of TCR repertoires. Ficoll-Paque density gradient centrifugation was used to isolate peripheral blood mononuclear cells. Before DNA was extracted, CD4+ and CD8+ T cells were sorted using either FACS or magnetic beads. Sequencing input: sorted CD4+, CD8+, or CD8+CD57+ T cells (not recorded which) from PBMCs. The receptor was derived from a human donor in good health, serving as a control.

The DNA is TGTGCTAGTGGGGAGGCAGGTCAGCCTGGGGAGCTGTTTTTT. Its translation reads: CASGEAGQPGELFF. Recombination linked TRBV12-5 to TRBJ2-2; TRBD2 is perhaps the D gene, given 5 matching bases. Including cysteine and phenylalanine, the CDR3 has 14 amino acids. The sequence is cut down to CDR3 DNA, 42 bases in frame from base 1. Relative to germline, V is 6 bases shorter and J is 8 bases shorter, with 16 bases between their ends. The germline V gene encodes CDR1 LGHNT and CDR2 FRNRAP.